Listed below are T cell receptor beta chains from one sample, sequenced in a study of technical replicates of blood from several donors. Generated by immunoSEQ multiplex PCR, the TCRdb table keeps only in-frame clones and is missing some. The table lists some 80,000 clones, 90% to 97% of them singletons. Sequenced sample: T cells isolated from PBMCs. These receptors were obtained from a human donor in good health. CDR3s include the opening cysteine and the closing phenylalanine or tryptophan. A D gene is named only where the DNA matches it firmly. Clone size is given for some rows only: seen once, a few or many times, or a class if the clone is expanded.

d_gene: .; abundance: .; v_gene: TRBV27; CDR3aa: CASSLSTGINQPQHF
d_gene: TRBD2; abundance: .; v_gene: TRBV7-9; CDR3aa: CASSFDFSPGVGRDTQYF
d_gene: TRBD2; abundance: .; v_gene: TRBV4-1; CDR3aa: CASSPGTSGRSADTGELFF
d_gene: TRBD2; abundance: once; v_gene: TRBV6-4; CDR3aa: CASGVAGGITDTQYF
d_gene: TRBD2; abundance: .; v_gene: TRBV30; CDR3aa: CAWRRTSGTYEQYF
d_gene: .; abundance: .; v_gene: TRBV15; CDR3aa: CATSRASGEQYF
d_gene: TRBD1; abundance: .; v_gene: TRBV25-1; CDR3aa: CASSESDRGNQPQHF
d_gene: .; abundance: once; v_gene: TRBV7-6; CDR3aa: CASSLVAGSGANVLTF
d_gene: .; abundance: .; v_gene: TRBV10-3; CDR3aa: CAIYRDTGNTIYF
d_gene: .; abundance: .; v_gene: TRBV20-1; CDR3aa: CSARDPYEQYF
d_gene: TRBD1; abundance: .; v_gene: TRBV15; CDR3aa: CATSREITGASNEKLFF
d_gene: .; abundance: .; v_gene: TRBV9; CDR3aa: CASSVSLITYEQYF
d_gene: TRBD2; abundance: .; v_gene: TRBV28; CDR3aa: CASPPSGRTDTQYF
d_gene: .; abundance: .; v_gene: TRBV6-5; CDR3aa: CASSYSRGSRDEQYF
d_gene: .; abundance: .; v_gene: TRBV6-1; CDR3aa: CASSEFSGSWEKLFF
d_gene: .; abundance: .; v_gene: TRBV5-3; CDR3aa: CARSSQATGELFF
d_gene: TRBD1; abundance: .; v_gene: TRBV7-3; CDR3aa: CASSRGQQETQYF
d_gene: .; abundance: .; v_gene: TRBV29-1; CDR3aa: CSVRDYMTTEAFF
d_gene: .; abundance: .; v_gene: TRBV4-1; CDR3aa: CASSQGPLGWDIQYF
d_gene: .; abundance: .; v_gene: TRBV6-1; CDR3aa: CASSPRTANTGELFF
d_gene: .; abundance: .; v_gene: TRBV5-4; CDR3aa: CASSLAGVPGYTF
d_gene: TRBD1; abundance: .; v_gene: TRBV29-1; CDR3aa: CSMTGVYGYTF
d_gene: .; abundance: .; v_gene: TRBV6-6; CDR3aa: CASSWTEAEQYF
d_gene: .; abundance: .; v_gene: TRBV4-2; CDR3aa: CASSLGLGQPQETQYF
d_gene: TRBD2; abundance: .; v_gene: TRBV4-2; CDR3aa: CASSLLYELARNEQFF
d_gene: TRBD2; abundance: .; v_gene: TRBV11-2; CDR3aa: CASSSPWDGRALVSYEQYF
d_gene: .; abundance: .; v_gene: TRBV6-5; CDR3aa: CASSYGQYTEAFF
d_gene: TRBD1; abundance: once; v_gene: TRBV19; CDR3aa: CASSIAPRQGTEAFF
d_gene: TRBD1; abundance: .; v_gene: TRBV11-3; CDR3aa: CASSFTGGNTEAFF